The 13 T cell receptor beta chains below all came from one sample that was sequenced in a study of cytomegalovirus exposure and HLA in healthy donors. Amplification used 60 Vbeta primers and 13 Jbeta primers. TCRdb keeps only in-frame clones here, not all; method: immunoSEQ multiplex PCR. This table holds 200,000 to 250,000 clones, 85% to 90% found once. Input material: PBMCs. These receptors were collected from a human donor in good health.

A few counts support this clone. The chain combines TRBV30 with TRBJ2-5; D gene uncertain. The CDR3 spans 15 residues. Trimming took off 0 bases at V and 4 bases at J, with 15 bases between the two ends. The germline gives CDR1 GTSNPN, CDR2 SVGIG (reference sequence). CDR3 bases: TGTGCCTGGAGTGTAGATGGAGCGTACGTAGAGACCCAGTACTTC. Protein: CAWSVDGAYVETQYF.

The chain is built from TRBV5-1 and TRBJ2-1, with 16 bases that match TRBD2. Germline CDR1 is SGHRS and CDR2 is YFSETQ. The CDR3 has 19 amino acids. The ends lost 4 bases at V and 0 bases at J; junction bases unmatched: 7. CDR3 region: CASSTGLAGGRSSYNEQFF. The CDR3 DNA follows: TGCGCCAGCAGCACGGGACTAGCGGGAGGGCGGAGCTCCTACAATGAGCAGTTCTTC.

The rearrangement links TRBV5-1 to TRBJ2-7, with 7 positions matching TRBD2. The V gene end was trimmed by 4 bases and the J gene end by 0 bases; junction bases not matched to a gene: 7. Looked up from germline, CDR1 is SGHRS and CDR2 is YFSETQ. The CDR3 spans 15 residues. The CDR3 is CASSSTSALSYEQYF. The CDR3, as DNA: TGCGCCAGCAGCAGTACTAGCGCGCTCTCCTACGAGCAGTACTTC.

This clone was counted a single time. The rearrangement uses TRBV15 and TRBJ1-1; TRBD1 matches 9 bases. Trimming took 0 bases from V and 5 from J; bases not matched to a gene: 7. The CDR3 loop spans 16 amino acids. Per germline, CDR1 LNHNV and CDR2 YYDKDF (reference sequence). CDR3 in amino acids: CATSRDRDRDLTEAFF. CDR3 DNA: TGTGCCACCAGCAGAGACCGGGACAGGGACCTGACTGAAGCTTTCTTT.

This clone was observed once. The rearrangement uses TRBV30 and TRBJ2-7; TRBD2 matches 15 bases. The CDR3 is 18 amino acids. The germline CDR1 and CDR2 sequences are GTSNPN and SVGIG (reference sequence). V was pared by 3 bases and J by 0 bases, with 9 bases of the junction left unmatched. CDR3 sequence (DNA): TGTGCCTGGAGAGAGTCCGGGACTAGCGGGAGGCACTCCTACGAGCAGTACTTC. The encoded protein is CAWRESGTSGRHSYEQYF.

V usage is TRBV25-1 and J usage is TRBJ2-3; 7 nucleotides line up with TRBD2. This CDR3 contains 13 residues. With V trimmed by 8 bases and J by 6 bases, 8 bases remained unmatched. Germline-derived CDR1 and CDR2 are MGHDK and SYGVNS. The CDR3 spells CASCGSLSDTQYF. The DNA for the CDR3 is TGTGCCAGCTGCGGGAGCCTTTCCGATACGCAGTATTTT.

Turning to this clone: At one of its ends the junction is not consistent with the germline gene, which may arise from a read error. This chain uses TRBV7-8 with TRBJ1-5; 8 bases are a match to TRBD1. Germline CDR1 reads SGHVS; CDR2 reads FQNEAQ. This CDR3 is 17 amino acids long. DNA of the CDR3: TGTGCCAGCAGCTTAGCGAGGACAGGGCTTAACAATCAGTCCCAGCATTTT. Its translation is CASSLARTGLNNQSQHF.

Comment on this clone: The junction departs from germline at one end; a sequencing error may be responsible. This chain joins TRBV27 and TRBJ1-2; D may be TRBD1 (5 bases). This CDR3 is 13 amino acids long. Per the germline V gene, CDR1 is MNHEY and CDR2 is SMNVEV (reference sequence). CDR3 protein: CASSPRPSRAPGF. Written as DNA, the CDR3 is TGTGCCAGCAGCCCCCGCCCCTCCAGGGCCCCCGGTTTC.

This chain uses TRBV7-9 with TRBJ2-2; D is possibly TRBD2 (7 bases). CDR1 SEHNR and CDR2 FQNEAQ come from the germline V gene (reference sequence). V lost 4 bases to trimming and J lost 3 bases, with 18 bases between them. This CDR3 is built from 17 residues. CDR3 coding DNA: TGTGCCAGCAGCTACAAGGGGGGGATCAAGTACACCGGGGAGCTGTTTTTT. As protein: CASSYKGGIKYTGELFF.

The chain carries TRBV19 and TRBJ1-5; 9 bases are shared with TRBD1. V shed 7 bases, J shed 6 bases, and the junction held 25 bases outside the gene matches. Germline V gene sequence: CDR1 LNHDA, CDR2 SQIVND (reference sequence). The CDR3 totals 20 residues. This CDR3 reads CASTTLRGTGFGRGVQPQHF. CDR3 sequence (DNA): TGTGCCAGTACCACTCTACGGGGGACAGGGTTCGGAAGGGGAGTTCAGCCCCAGCATTTT. Supplemented by reference TRBV19 and TRBJ1-5, the full variable domain reads DGGITQSPKYLFRKEGQNVTLSCEQNLNHDAMYWYRQDPGQGLRLIYYSQIVNDFQKGDIAEGYSVSREKKESFPLTVTSAQKNPTAFYLCASTTLRGTGFGRGVQPQHFGDGTRLSIL.

The genes are TRBV6-5 and TRBJ2-2, with 10 positions matching TRBD1. This CDR3 has 14 amino acids. Germline V lookup: CDR1 MNHEY, CDR2 SVGAGI. Trimming cost V 4 bases and J 5 bases; bases outside gene matches: 1. The CDR3 region has the DNA TGTGCCAGCAGTTGGACAGGGGGGACCGGGGAGCTGTTTTTT. Amino acid sequence: CASSWTGGTGELFF.

This clone was seen a handful of times. The V gene is TRBV6-5, the J gene TRBJ1-1; no definite D call. In germline, CDR1 is MNHEY, CDR2 SVGAGI. The CDR3 contains 11 residues. V lost 5 bases to trimming and J lost 12 bases, with 13 bases between them. The CDR3 reads CASSHTDLTFF. The CDR3 DNA is TGTGCCAGCAGTCACACCGATCTGACTTTCTTT.

J is TRBJ2-6 and V is TRBV25-1, with 7 bases matching TRBD2. Germline V gene data show CDR1 as MGHDK and CDR2 as SYGVNS. The trim removed 1 base at V and 12 bases at J, leaving 9 bases unmatched. The CDR3 contains 15 residues. The CDR3 DNA follows: TGTGCCAGCAGTGAATTTAAGGGAGGGCCTATCGTCCTGACTTTC. It translates to CASSEFKGGPIVLTF.